Listed here are 16 T cell receptor beta chains from one sample, sequenced in a study of blood T cells in healthy people across ages. A J-beta primer mix and a sample-barcoded 5' primer were used in a second PCR of about 7 to 12 cycles. TCRdb re-called the 5' RACE reads through MiXCR, storing one row per CDR3 protein. The sample holds about 1.4 million distinct CDR3 sequences, 59% seen once. Sequencing was carried out using blood. All receptors derive from a man aged 18 to 35 in good health.

The table lists this clonotype with a count of one. V is TRBV20-1 and J is TRBJ1-5, with 11 bases identical to TRBD1. V lost 6 bases, J lost 7 bases, and 8 bases stayed unmatched. CDR1 is DFQATT, CDR2 SNEGSKA, per germline (reference sequence). CDR3 length: 14 amino acids. CDR3 nucleotide sequence: TGCAGTGCCGTACCCAGGACAGGGGGCCAGCCCCAGCATTTT. As protein: CSAVPRTGGQPQHF.

The gene calls are TRBV27 and TRBJ2-4; TRBD1 agrees at 8 bases. This CDR3 has 16 residues. With V trimmed by 6 bases and J by 7 bases, 14 bases remained unmatched. Per germline, CDR1 MNHEY and CDR2 SMNVEV (reference sequence). CDR3 DNA: TGTGCCAGCAGCACCCGGACAGGGCCCGAGAGGAACATTCAGTACTTC. Its protein product is CASSTRTGPERNIQYF.

The chain combines TRBV7-2 with TRBJ2-1, with 8 nucleotides matching TRBD1. V dropped 4 bases and J dropped 9; count of bases not matched to a gene: 8. Germline V gene data show CDR1 as SGHTA and CDR2 as FQGNSA. CDR3 size: 14 residues. CDR3 sequence reads: CASSSRTGKGEQFF. CDR3 coding DNA: TGTGCCAGCAGCTCCAGGACAGGGAAGGGTGAGCAGTTCTTC.

The rearrangement links TRBV12-3 or TRBV12-4 to TRBJ2-7; TRBD2 might be the D (5 bases). Trimming left V 8 bases short and J 6 bases short, with 17 bases between. This CDR3 spans 13 amino acids. The CDR3 coding sequence is TGTGCCAGCGGTAGTTTCGGGAAGATCGAGCAGTACTTC. Amino acid sequence: CASGSFGKIEQYF.

This clonotype came up a few times. The chain joins TRBV7-2 to TRBJ2-5; 8 bases line up with TRBD1. The CDR3 spans 17 residues. V lost 4 bases, J lost 2 bases, and 12 bases stayed unmatched. Germline-derived CDR1 and CDR2 are SGHTA and FQGNSA. The CDR3 loop is CASSSLPGRGRQETQYF. CDR3 coding DNA: TGTGCCAGCAGCTCTCTTCCCGGCAGGGGGCGACAAGAGACCCAGTACTTC. Using reference TRBV7-2 and TRBJ2-5 for the parts outside the CDR3, the full variable domain is GAGVSQSPSNKVTEKGKDVELRCDPISGHTALYWYRQSLGQGLEFLIYFQGNSAPDKSGLPSDRFSAERTGGSVSTLTIQRTQQEDSAVYLCASSSLPGRGRQETQYFGPGTRLLVL.

The chain combines TRBV6-5 with TRBJ1-5; unclear D gene. V was trimmed by 8 bases and J by 2 bases, leaving 10 bases between them. Germline loops: CDR1 MNHEY, CDR2 SVGAGI. The CDR3 covers 13 residues. CDR3 residues: CASERVGNQPQHF. DNA of the CDR3: TGTGCCAGCGAGAGAGTGGGCAATCAGCCCCAGCATTTT.

The gene calls are TRBV4-2 and TRBJ2-4; D may be TRBD2 (6 bases). Matching the DNA end better, TRBJ2-7 makes the J call doubtful. CDR1 is LGHNA and CDR2 is YNFKEQ in the germline V gene. This CDR3 is 17 amino acids long. In DNA, the CDR3 is TGTGCCAGCAGCCAAATTCCACAGGCGGGGTATTTCTACGAGCAGTACTTC. This sequence encodes CASSQIPQAGYFYEQYF.

This chain connects TRBV29-1 to TRBJ1-2, with 7 positions matching TRBD1. V lost 7 bases to trimming and J lost 2 bases; unmatched junction nucleotides: 7. Germline lookup yields CDR1 SQVTM and CDR2 ANQGSEA. The length of the CDR3 is 13 residues. CDR3 amino acids: CSAGTAENYGYTF. The CDR3 DNA sequence: TGCAGCGCTGGGACAGCGGAAAACTATGGCTACACCTTC. The whole variable domain, remainder taken from reference TRBV29-1 and TRBJ1-2, is SAVISQKPSRDICQRGTSLTIQCQVDSQVTMMFWYRQQPGQSLTLIATANQGSEATYESGFVIDKFPISRPNLTFSTLTVSNMSPEDSSIYLCSAGTAENYGYTFGSGTRLTVV.

The chain employs TRBV4-2 and TRBJ2-7, with TRBD2 as a possible D gene (6 bases). Germline V CDR1 and CDR2: LGHNA, YNFKEQ. Trimming pared 1 base from V and 2 bases from J, leaving 12 bases between. The CDR3 covers 15 residues. CDR3 nucleotide sequence: TGTGCCAGCAGCCAAGGGGGAGGTCGGCCCTACGAGCAGTACTTC. Translated: CASSQGGGRPYEQYF.

The chain carries TRBV20-1 and TRBJ1-2; 11 positions agree with TRBD1. The CDR3 totals 13 residues. In germline, CDR1 is DFQATT, CDR2 SNEGSKA (reference sequence). J gave up 6 bases and V 6 bases, and 6 bases lay outside the gene matches. This CDR3 is CSARTGGEDGYTF. In DNA form, the CDR3 reads TGCAGTGCCAGGACAGGGGGCGAGGATGGCTACACCTTC.

This chain joins TRBV4-2 and TRBJ2-7; the match to TRBD1 covers 9 bases. V shed 2 bases, J shed 3 bases, and the junction held 8 bases outside the gene matches. The CDR3 contains 16 residues. The germline V gene encodes CDR1 LGHNA and CDR2 YNFKEQ. As DNA, the CDR3 is TGTGCCAGCAGCCAATTAGACAGGGGGGAGATCTACGAGCAGTACTTC. Translating it yields CASSQLDRGEIYEQYF.

This rearrangement joins TRBV20-1 to TRBJ2-2; no reliable D call. CDR1 and CDR2 from the germline V gene are DFQATT and SNEGSKA (reference sequence). The V end was cut by 3 bases, the J end by 2 bases, with 10 bases between. The length of the CDR3 is 14 residues. CDR3 nucleotides: TGCAGTGCTAGGAGGCTAGTCAACACCGGGGAGCTGTTTTTT. Amino acids: CSARRLVNTGELFF.

This clonotype occurred a few times. This chain uses TRBV11-2 with TRBJ2-7; 10 bases fit TRBD1. J lost 5 bases, V lost 2 bases, and 3 bases had no gene match. The germline gives CDR1 SGHAT, CDR2 FQNNGV. The CDR3 extends over 14 amino acids. CDR3 sequence (DNA): TGTGCCAGCAGCTTACGACAGGGGGCCCACGAGCAGTACTTC. It codes for CASSLRQGAHEQYF.

This sequence joins TRBV11-2 and TRBJ2-4; unclear D gene. The J call may not be correct, given that the DNA end is closer to TRBJ2-7. In germline, CDR1 is SGHAT, CDR2 FQNNGV. CDR3 length: 14 residues. The CDR3 reads CASSLDSPTYEQYF. CDR3 in DNA: TGTGCCAGCAGCTTAGATTCACCTACCTACGAGCAGTACTTC.

The chain couples TRBV20-1 to TRBJ2-1, with 7 bases aligning to TRBD2. CDR3 size: 15 residues. The germline CDR1 and CDR2 sequences are DFQATT and SNEGSKA (reference sequence). V shed 4 bases, J shed 4 bases, and the junction held 10 bases outside the gene matches. DNA for the CDR3: TGCAGTGCTATATGTGGACGAGCGGGGTACAATGAGCAGTTCTTC. It yields the protein CSAICGRAGYNEQFF.

The rearrangement joins TRBV7-2 to TRBJ2-7; 10 bases are shared with TRBD2. J gave up 2 bases and V 4 bases, and 14 bases lay outside the gene matches. This CDR3 contains 18 residues. Germline loops: CDR1 SGHTA, CDR2 FQGNSA. CDR3 amino acids: CASSSRTSGPRRTYEQYF. In DNA form, the CDR3 reads TGTGCCAGCAGCTCCCGGACTAGCGGCCCACGCCGCACCTACGAGCAGTACTTC.